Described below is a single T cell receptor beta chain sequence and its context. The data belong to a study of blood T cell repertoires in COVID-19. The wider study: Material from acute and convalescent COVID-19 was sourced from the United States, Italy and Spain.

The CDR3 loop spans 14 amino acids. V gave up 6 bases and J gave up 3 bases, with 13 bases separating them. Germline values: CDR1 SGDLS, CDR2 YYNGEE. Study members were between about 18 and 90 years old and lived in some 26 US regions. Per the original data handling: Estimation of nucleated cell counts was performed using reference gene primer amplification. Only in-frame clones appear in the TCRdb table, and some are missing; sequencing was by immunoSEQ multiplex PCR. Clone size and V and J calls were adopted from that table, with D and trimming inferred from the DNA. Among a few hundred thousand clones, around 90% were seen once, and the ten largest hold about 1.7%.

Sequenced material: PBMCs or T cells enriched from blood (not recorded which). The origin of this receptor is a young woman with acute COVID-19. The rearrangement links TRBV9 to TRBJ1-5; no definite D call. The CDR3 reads CASNAPSHNQPQHF. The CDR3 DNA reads TGTGCCAGCAATGCTCCTTCACACAATCAGCCCCAGCATTTT.